This TCR beta chain comes out of a study of T cell responses to AZD1222 COVID-19 vaccine. Study-wide findings and caveats: At baseline, just five or six AZD1222 recipients tested seropositive. The peak T cell response came first, and repertoires were sampled only after it. Once two AZD1222 doses were given, Spike-specific TCR breadth and depth went up. Most donors were white British, females outnumbered males, and clonal diversity was possibly underestimated.

Trimming left V 11 bases short and J 8 bases short, with 12 bases between. The CDR3 covers 11 residues. Germline CDR1 SNHLY, CDR2 FYNNEI. In regard to this clone: Its matching antigen is unknown.

Measured with immunoSEQ multiplex PCR; TCRdb has only the in-frame clones, and not every one. The table lists roughly 140,000 clones, about 90% of them singletons. Sequenced here: peripheral blood, sampled on day 0 of AZD1222 vaccination. The receptor was derived from an adult in good health. The chain couples TRBV2 to TRBJ1-4; D gene ambiguous. CDR3 loop: CASSWVEKLFF. CDR3 DNA: TGTGCCTCCTCGTGGGTGGAAAAACTGTTTTTT.